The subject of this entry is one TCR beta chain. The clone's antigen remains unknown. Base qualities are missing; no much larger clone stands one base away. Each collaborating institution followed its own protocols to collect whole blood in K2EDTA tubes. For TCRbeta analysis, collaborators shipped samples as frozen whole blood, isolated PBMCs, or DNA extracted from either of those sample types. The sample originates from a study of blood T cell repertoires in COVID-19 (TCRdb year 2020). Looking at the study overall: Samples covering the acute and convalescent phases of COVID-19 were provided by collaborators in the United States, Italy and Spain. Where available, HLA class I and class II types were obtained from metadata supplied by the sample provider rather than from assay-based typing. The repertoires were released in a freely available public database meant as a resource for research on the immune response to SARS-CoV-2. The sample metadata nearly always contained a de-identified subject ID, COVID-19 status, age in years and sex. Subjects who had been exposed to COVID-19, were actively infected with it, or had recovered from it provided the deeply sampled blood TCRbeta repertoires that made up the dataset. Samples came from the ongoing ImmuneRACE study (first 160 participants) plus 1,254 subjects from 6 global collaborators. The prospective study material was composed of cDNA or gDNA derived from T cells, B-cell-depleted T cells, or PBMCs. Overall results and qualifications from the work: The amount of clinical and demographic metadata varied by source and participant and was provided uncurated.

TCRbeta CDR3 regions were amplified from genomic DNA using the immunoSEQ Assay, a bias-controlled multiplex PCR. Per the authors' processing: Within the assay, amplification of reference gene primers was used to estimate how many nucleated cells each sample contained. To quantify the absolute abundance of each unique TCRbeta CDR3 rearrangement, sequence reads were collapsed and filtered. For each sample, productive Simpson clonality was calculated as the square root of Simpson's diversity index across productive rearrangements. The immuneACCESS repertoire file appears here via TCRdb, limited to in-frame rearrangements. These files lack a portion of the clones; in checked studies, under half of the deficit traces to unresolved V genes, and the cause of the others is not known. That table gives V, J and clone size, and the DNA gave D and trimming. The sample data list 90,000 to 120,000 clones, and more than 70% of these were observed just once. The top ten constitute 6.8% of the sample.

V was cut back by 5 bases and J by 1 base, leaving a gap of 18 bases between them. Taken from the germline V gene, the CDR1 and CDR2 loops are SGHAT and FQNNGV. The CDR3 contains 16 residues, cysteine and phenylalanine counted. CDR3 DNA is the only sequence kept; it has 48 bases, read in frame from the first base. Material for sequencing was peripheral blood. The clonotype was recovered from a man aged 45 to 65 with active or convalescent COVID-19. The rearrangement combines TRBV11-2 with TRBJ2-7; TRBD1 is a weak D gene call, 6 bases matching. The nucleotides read TGTGCCAGCAGCAATGAAGGACAGCGAACTTCCTACGAGCAGTACTTC. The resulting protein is CASSNEGQRTSYEQYF.